This section outlines one TCR beta chain sequence together with its context. Antigen specificity is unknown. This entry belongs to a study of vaccination effects on CD4 cells after COVID-19. This table comes from immunoSEQ multiplex PCR, and its TCRdb copy is limited to in-frame clones, with some not included. Here the sample spans tens of thousands of clones, 55% to 75% being singletons. The CDR3 runs to 15 residues. V was pared by 0 bases and J by 1 base, with 10 bases between. Germline values: CDR1 SGDLS, CDR2 YYNGEE. Ahead of sequencing, the ViraFEST assay grew antigen-specific CD4+ T cells using viral peptide pools. A 10-day culture period preceded the isolation of CD4+ T cells. Nucleocapsid antibody tests were negative, and the vaccine recipients had no prior SARS-CoV-2 infection.

The chain carries TRBV9 and TRBJ1-1; no clear D gene. The sequencing used CD4+ T cells from PBMCs cultured with SARS-CoV-2 spike peptides, collected before COVID-19 vaccination. The sequence was collected from a human donor who received a COVID-19 vaccine. CDR3 loop: CASSVEAGGNTEAFF. The CDR3 bases are TGTGCCAGCAGCGTAGAGGCAGGAGGGAACACTGAAGCTTTCTTT.